Listed below are T cell receptor beta chains from one sample, sequenced in a study of blood T cell repertoires in COVID-19. TCRdb's copy holds only in-frame clones and misses some; the assay was immunoSEQ multiplex PCR. This sample carries over 200,000 clones, about four fifths of them seen once, and the ten largest clones take roughly 7.8%. Sequencing was performed on peripheral blood. The receptors shown here come from a middle-aged man with active or convalescent COVID-19. Both conserved end residues are part of each CDR3. D genes are given only for firm matches. Some rows have no size entry. The others give once, few or many, or a class for an expanded clone.

D	V	J	size	DNA	CDR3
TRBD1	TRBV4-1	TRBJ1-5	NA	TGCGCCAGCAGCCAAGAAACAGGGGGCGGAGGTAAGGAGCCCCAGCATTTT	CASSQETGGGGKEPQHF
NA	TRBV27	TRBJ1-2	once	TGTGCCAGCAGTCCACAGCCTAACTATGGCTACACCTTC	CASSPQPNYGYTF
TRBD1	TRBV29-1	TRBJ1-6	NA	TGCAGCGTTGGCCGACAGGGTGAGTCCCTCCACTTT	CSVGRQGESLHF
NA	TRBV28	TRBJ2-5	NA	TGTGCCAGCAGTTTACCTAGCACTCGTGAGACCCAGTACTTC	CASSLPSTRETQYF
NA	TRBV5-4	TRBJ2-5	once	TGTGCCAGCAGCTTGGGGCCCCCGAGGCGGAACGAGACCCAGTACTTC	CASSLGPPRRNETQYF
NA	TRBV7-6	TRBJ2-2	NA	TGTGCCAGCAGTTTCAGGGGATACGACGGGGAGCTGTTTTTT	CASSFRGYDGELFF
NA	TRBV29-1	TRBJ1-4	NA	TGCAGCGTTGTAAGCCAAGGGGAACTGTTTTTT	CSVVSQGELFF
NA	TRBV4-3	TRBJ1-1	NA	TGCGCCAGCAGCCAAGATTCCCCGCCCGGAGACACTGAAGCTTTCTTT	CASSQDSPPGDTEAFF
NA	TRBV11-2	TRBJ2-3	NA	TGTGCCAGCAGCCTCGGGCGGGGTAGCACAGATACGCAGTATTTT	CASSLGRGSTDTQYF
NA	TRBV7-9	TRBJ2-7	NA	TGTGCCAGCAGCGCCCCGACTAGTTTTCGACCCATCTACGAGCAGTACTTC	CASSAPTSFRPIYEQYF
NA	TRBV10-2	TRBJ2-7	NA	TGCGCCAGCAGTGAGGGCAGGGGCTTGAGGCAGTACTTC	CASSEGRGLRQYF
TRBD1	TRBV23-1	TRBJ2-5	few	TGCGCCAGCAGTCAACGGGACAGCCAAGAGACCCAGTACTTC	CASSQRDSQETQYF
NA	TRBV5-6	TRBJ2-1	once	TGTGCCAGTCAACGGGTTAGCTCCTACAATGAGCAGTTCTTC	CASQRVSSYNEQFF
NA	TRBV19	TRBJ2-3	few	TGTGCCAGTAGTATGGAGAGCGGCTCCTCCCACACAGATACGCAGTATTTT	CASSMESGSSHTDTQYF
NA	TRBV6-5	TRBJ1-5	NA	TGTGCCAGCAGTTACCCCGGGAAAAATCAGCCCCAGCATTTT	CASSYPGKNQPQHF
TRBD1	TRBV28	TRBJ1-4	NA	TGTGCCAGCAGTCCGGGACAGAACCACCATGAAAAACTGTTTTTT	CASSPGQNHHEKLFF
NA	TRBV18	TRBJ1-2	few	TGTGCCAGCTCACTAAAGAGGGCTAACTATGGCTACACCTTC	CASSLKRANYGYTF
NA	TRBV19	TRBJ2-7	NA	TGTGCCAGTAGTATTGCAATGGCGGGAACTCTTGGCGGCGAGCAGTACTTC	CASSIAMAGTLGGEQYF
TRBD2	TRBV28	TRBJ2-4	once	TGTGCCAGCAGCCCCTTAGCGGGAAGGACCAAAAACATTCAGTACTTC	CASSPLAGRTKNIQYF
TRBD1	TRBV6-6	TRBJ1-2	NA	TGTGCCAGCACCCAACGGGACAGGGGAAGCTACACCTTC	CASTQRDRGSYTF
NA	TRBV27	TRBJ1-1	NA	TGTGCCAGCAGTTTGACAGTGTATACGATGAACACTGAAGCTTTCTTT	CASSLTVYTMNTEAFF
NA	TRBV6-5	TRBJ1-1	once	TGTGCCAGCAGCCCCACACTGAACACTGAAGCTTTCTTT	CASSPTLNTEAFF
TRBD1	TRBV10-3	TRBJ2-7	NA	TGTGCCATCACTGAACAGGGGGCCTACGAGCAGTACTTC	CAITEQGAYEQYF
TRBD1	TRBV5-6	TRBJ1-1	NA	TGTGCCAGCAGCCCCCGGACAGGGGTTGGGGCTTTCTTT	CASSPRTGVGAFF
NA	TRBV18	TRBJ1-1	NA	TGTGCCAGCTCACCATCGGCAGGGTCGAACACTGAAGCTTTCTTT	CASSPSAGSNTEAFF
TRBD1	TRBV6-5	TRBJ1-2	few	TGTGCCAGCAGTCCTAGACAGGGGGCTCTGTATGGCTACACCTTC	CASSPRQGALYGYTF
TRBD2	TRBV10-3	TRBJ2-1	NA	TGTGCCATCAGTGGTAGCGGGGGCCGAGGGGACAACAATGAGCAGTTCTTC	CAISGSGGRGDNNEQFF
NA	TRBV18	TRBJ1-1	NA	TGTGCCAGCTCACCACAGCAAGGGGGTTACACTGAAGCTTTCTTT	CASSPQQGGYTEAFF
NA	TRBV2	TRBJ1-2	few	TGTGCCAGCAGTGAAAATGACATGGCCTATGGCTACACCTTC	CASSENDMAYGYTF
NA	TRBV5-4	TRBJ1-2	NA	TGTGCCAGCAGCTGGAGAGAGGTTCCGCCCTATGGCTACACCTTC	CASSWREVPPYGYTF
NA	TRBV15	TRBJ2-6	few	TGTGCCACCAGCAGAGACCCCCAAGCCGTCCTGACTTTC	CATSRDPQAVLTF
TRBD1	TRBV10-3	TRBJ1-1	NA	TGTGCCATCAGTGAGGGACAGGGGGCACGCACTGAAGCTTTCTTT	CAISEGQGARTEAFF
NA	TRBV25-1	TRBJ1-2	NA	TGTGCCAGCGGTGGACAGTGGGGCTACACCTTC	CASGGQWGYTF
NA	TRBV4-3	TRBJ1-5	NA	TGCGCCAGCAGCCAAGACCTTGAGGATGTTTGGCAGCCCCAGCATTTT	CASSQDLEDVWQPQHF
TRBD1	TRBV2	TRBJ1-5	NA	TGTGCCAGCAGCGGACAGGGGCGAATGCAGCCCCAGCATTTT	CASSGQGRMQPQHF
NA	TRBV6-5	TRBJ1-1	NA	TGTGCCAGCAGTTACTCAGGGAGTTACACTGAAGCTTTCTTT	CASSYSGSYTEAFF
NA	TRBV21-1	TRBJ2-1	once	TGTGCCAGCAGCAAACCCTCCCTACTAGCGGGGGACAATGAGCAGTTCTTC	CASSKPSLLAGDNEQFF
TRBD2	TRBV2	TRBJ2-3	NA	TGTGCCAGCAGTCCCCCGGGGGGGTATTCAGATACGCAGTATTTT	CASSPPGGYSDTQYF
TRBD1	TRBV28	TRBJ1-4	NA	TGTGCCAGCAGTCCCATACTTGAGGGACAGACTAATGAAAAACTGTTTTTT	CASSPILEGQTNEKLFF
NA	TRBV7-2	TRBJ1-5	NA	TGTGCCAGCAGCTTAGGGGGGACGGCGGGATATAGCAATCAGCCCCAGCATTTT	CASSLGGTAGYSNQPQHF
NA	TRBV18	TRBJ2-5	NA	TGTGCCAGCTCACCACCCCGCCGGGACCAAGAGACCCAGTACTTC	CASSPPRRDQETQYF
NA	TRBV19	TRBJ2-1	NA	TGTGCCAGTAGTGCAGCAGCTACTACACTCAATGAGCAGTTCTTC	CASSAAATTLNEQFF
TRBD1	TRBV4-3	TRBJ1-2	NA	TGCGCCAGCAGGCGGACAGGGGAACATGGCTACACCTTC	CASRRTGEHGYTF
NA	TRBV11-2	TRBJ2-1	NA	TGTGCCAGCAGCTCCACCGGGAACGGGTACAATGAGCAGTTCTTC	CASSSTGNGYNEQFF
NA	TRBV18	TRBJ2-7	NA	TGTGCCAGCTCACCCCTTGGAACGGGCGAGCAGTACTTC	CASSPLGTGEQYF
NA	TRBV18	TRBJ1-2	NA	TGTGCCAGCTCACCTCCCGGGACAAGCCACACCTATGGCTACACCTTC	CASSPPGTSHTYGYTF
NA	TRBV6-5	TRBJ2-2	NA	TGTGCCAGCAGTTACTCGAGTACCCTGAACACCGGGGAGCTGTTTTTT	CASSYSSTLNTGELFF
TRBD2	TRBV30	TRBJ2-1	NA	TGTGCCTGGAGTGGAATCCGCATGGGAGGAGCGGGAGGGCCAATGTATGAGCAGTTCTTC	CAWSGIRMGGAGGPMYEQFF
NA	TRBV7-9	TRBJ2-3	NA	TGTGCCAGCAGCTTAAAGTCGGCGGAAACAGATACGCAGTATTTT	CASSLKSAETDTQYF
NA	TRBV7-6	TRBJ1-2	NA	TGTGCCAGCAGCCCACGGGGGGAGATGGGCTACACCTTC	CASSPRGEMGYTF
TRBD1	TRBV5-1	TRBJ2-7	NA	TGCGCCAGCAGCCAAACCGGGACAGGGGCCGAGCAGTACTTC	CASSQTGTGAEQYF
NA	TRBV30	TRBJ1-1	NA	TGTGCCTGTCACCGACGGAGTAACACTGAAGCTTTCTTT	CACHRRSNTEAFF
NA	TRBV11-2	TRBJ1-2	NA	TGTGCCAGCAGCTTTAATAGCAGATTGAACTATGGCTACACCTTC	CASSFNSRLNYGYTF